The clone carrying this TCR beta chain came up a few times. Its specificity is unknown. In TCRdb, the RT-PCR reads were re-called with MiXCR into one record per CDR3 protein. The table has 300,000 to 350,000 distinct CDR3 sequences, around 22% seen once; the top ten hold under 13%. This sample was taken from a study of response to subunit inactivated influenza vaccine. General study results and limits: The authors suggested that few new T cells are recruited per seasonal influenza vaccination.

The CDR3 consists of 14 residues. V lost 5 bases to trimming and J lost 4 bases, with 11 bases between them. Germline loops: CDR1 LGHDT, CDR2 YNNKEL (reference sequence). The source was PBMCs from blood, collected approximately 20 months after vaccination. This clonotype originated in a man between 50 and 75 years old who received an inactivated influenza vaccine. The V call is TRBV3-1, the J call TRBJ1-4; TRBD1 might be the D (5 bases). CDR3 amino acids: CASSGGIGNEKLFF. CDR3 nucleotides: TGTGCCAGCAGCGGGGGTATTGGTAATGAAAAACTGTTTTTT.